A single sample gave rise to the 22 T cell receptor beta chains below, sequenced in a study of OX40 agonist ivuxolimab in advanced cancers. The assay was immunoSEQ multiplex PCR, and TCRdb's table has in-frame clones only and misses some. Here the sample spans around 68,000 clones, 85% to 95% being singletons. Material: CD4+ or CD8+ T cells sorted from blood, obtained in a trial of the OX40 agonist ivuxolimab. Receptors were obtained from an adult with an advanced solid tumor such as melanoma, head and neck, liver or kidney cancer.

This CDR3 is CASSGLQGQPQHF. DNA of the CDR3: TGTGCCAGCAGTGGCTTACAGGGTCAGCCCCAGCATTTT. The chain employs TRBV27 and TRBJ1-5; tentative D call: TRBD1 (6 bases). This CDR3 has 13 amino acids. The germline gives CDR1 MNHEY, CDR2 SMNVEV (reference sequence). Trimming shortened V by 5 bases and J by 6 bases, and 11 bases separated the two germline ends.

The count of this clone is one. J is TRBJ2-3 and V is TRBV12-5; 11 bases map to TRBD2. Losses at the gene ends were 5 bases for V and 14 bases for J; bases not matched to a gene: 9. The CDR3 is 13 residues long. CDR1 LGHNT and CDR2 FRNRAP come from the germline V gene. Here the CDR3 reads CASGHGPGTSGYF. The CDR3, as DNA: TGTGCTAGTGGTCATGGCCCAGGGACTAGCGGGTATTTT.

The rearrangement links TRBV18 to TRBJ1-1; 9 positions match TRBD1. This CDR3 has 15 residues. CDR1 is KGHSH and CDR2 is LQKENI in the germline V gene. V lost 5 bases, J lost 6 bases, and 10 bases stayed unmatched. CDR3 amino acids: CASSNRGRRDSEAFF. CDR3 nucleotide sequence: TGTGCCAGCTCAAACAGGGGGCGTAGAGATTCTGAAGCTTTCTTT.

The chain couples TRBV6-1 to TRBJ1-2; 10 nucleotides agree with TRBD1. Unmatched junction bases numbered 6, after V lost 7 bases and J lost 4 bases. CDR3 length: 14 residues. Germline V gene data show CDR1 as MNHNS and CDR2 as SASEGT. Here the CDR3 reads CASTMTGGGYGYTF. CDR3 sequence (DNA): TGTGCCAGCACTATGACAGGGGGCGGCTATGGCTACACCTTC.

This clone showed up just a few times. V and J are TRBV4-1 and TRBJ1-1, with D possibly being TRBD1 (5 bases). Trimming took 1 base from V and 3 from J, leaving 15 bases between them. The CDR3 consists of 16 residues. Germline values: CDR1 MGHRA, CDR2 YSYEKL. The CDR3 here is CASSQGSGGEDTEAFF. The CDR3 DNA reads TGCGCCAGCAGCCAAGGCTCTGGGGGTGAGGACACTGAAGCTTTCTTT.

The chain recombines TRBV6-5 with TRBJ1-2, with TRBD1 identical over 7 bases. The CDR3 is made up of 11 amino acids. Germline values: CDR1 MNHEY, CDR2 SVGAGI. The junction had 3 bases not matched to a gene; V was cut back by 7 bases and J by 7 bases. The CDR3 reads CASKTGFGYTF. Written as DNA, the CDR3 is TGTGCCAGCAAGACAGGGTTTGGCTACACCTTC.

This clone rates as medium-sized. The V gene is TRBV15, the J gene TRBJ2-1; D may be TRBD1 or TRBD2 (5 bases each). Germline CDR1 and CDR2: LNHNV and YYDKDF (reference sequence). Trimming left V 5 bases short and J 8 bases short, with 16 bases between. This CDR3 has 14 residues. The CDR3 loop is CATSSPGPVDEQFF. In DNA, the CDR3 is TGTGCCACCAGCTCTCCGGGACCCGTCGATGAGCAGTTCTTC.

This rearrangement joins TRBV5-6 to TRBJ1-1; D may be TRBD1 (6 bases). Germline V gene lookup returns CDR1 SGHDT and CDR2 YYEEEE. Trimming pared 2 bases from V and 1 base from J, leaving 9 bases between. The CDR3 is 14 residues long. DNA of the CDR3: TGTGCCAGCAGCTTCACAGGGAGGAACACTGAAGCTTTCTTT. Protein product: CASSFTGRNTEAFF.

The chain is built from TRBV19 and TRBJ1-6, with 8 nucleotides matching TRBD1. Trimming cost V 4 bases and J 9 bases; bases outside gene matches: 5. There are 14 residues in the CDR3. Germline CDR1 reads LNHDA; CDR2 reads SQIVND (reference sequence). The CDR3 protein is CASSTQGQVSPLHF. The CDR3, as DNA: TGTGCCAGTAGTACCCAGGGACAGGTTTCACCCCTCCACTTT. The variable domain in full, completed from reference TRBV19 and TRBJ1-6, reads DGGITQSPKYLFRKEGQNVTLSCEQNLNHDAMYWYRQDPGQGLRLIYYSQIVNDFQKGDIAEGYSVSREKKESFPLTVTSAQKNPTAFYLCASSTQGQVSPLHFGNGTRLTVT.

The chain carries TRBV10-1 and TRBJ2-1; 11 bases agree with TRBD2. Trimming cost V 4 bases and J 8 bases; bases outside gene matches: 4. This CDR3 is built from 14 residues. CDR1 WNHNN and CDR2 SYGVQD come from the germline V gene (reference sequence). The CDR3 loop is CASSVAGGPDEQFF. For the CDR3, the DNA is TGCGCCAGCAGTGTAGCGGGAGGGCCGGATGAGCAGTTCTTC.

The chain uses TRBV9 and TRBJ1-5; D gene unclear. The length of the CDR3 is 11 residues. Trimming stripped 9 bases from V and 2 bases from J, with 6 bases between. Germline V gene lookup returns CDR1 SGDLS and CDR2 YYNGEE. CDR3 sequence: CATTRNQPQHF. CDR3 nucleotides: TGTGCCACCACCCGCAATCAGCCCCAGCATTTT.

This rearrangement joins TRBV2 to TRBJ2-7, with TRBD1 matching over 8 bases. J lost 4 bases, V lost 8 bases, and 10 bases had no gene match. The CDR3 contains 14 residues. In germline, CDR1 is SNHLY, CDR2 FYNNEI. Here the CDR3 reads CASGGGDRGYEQYF. Here the CDR3 DNA reads TGTGCCAGCGGGGGTGGAGACAGGGGATACGAGCAGTACTTC.

The V call is TRBV7-8, the J call TRBJ1-1; TRBD1 aligns across 10 bases. The CDR3 sequence is 14 residues long. V was clipped by 6 bases and J by 8 bases; unmatched bases: 9. In germline, CDR1 is SGHVS, CDR2 FQNEAQ. CDR3 sequence: CASSSGQGSQEAFF. The CDR3 bases are TGTGCCAGCAGTTCGGGACAGGGGAGCCAAGAAGCTTTCTTT.

V usage is TRBV6-5 and J usage is TRBJ1-1; perhaps TRBD1 as D (6 bases). The CDR3 is made up of 14 amino acids. Trimming shortened V by 2 bases and J by 1 base, and 8 bases separated the two germline ends. From germline, CDR1 is MNHEY and CDR2 SVGAGI. The CDR3 spells CASSYVGGNTEAFF. The CDR3 DNA follows: TGTGCCAGCAGTTACGTAGGGGGGAACACTGAAGCTTTCTTT.

The chain combines TRBV30 with TRBJ2-7, with D tentatively TRBD1 (6 bases). Germline V gene sequence: CDR1 GTSNPN, CDR2 SVGIG (reference sequence). The CDR3 has 13 amino acids. V dropped 0 bases and J dropped 5 bases, with 11 bases sitting between them. DNA for the CDR3: TGTGCCTGGAGTGTAGGGGGAGCTGACGAGCAGTACTTC. Translation: CAWSVGGADEQYF.

V is TRBV11-2 and J is TRBJ2-4; D might be TRBD2 (5 bases). CDR3 length: 15 residues. Germline V lookup: CDR1 SGHAT, CDR2 FQNNGV. The V gene lost 1 base and the J gene lost 9 bases, with 16 bases spanning the gap. The CDR3 region is CASSLAGLPRAIQYF. The DNA of the CDR3 is TGTGCCAGCAGCTTAGCCGGACTCCCTCGGGCCATTCAGTACTTC.

The chain carries TRBV10-1 and TRBJ2-2; D not certain. The germline V gene encodes CDR1 WNHNN and CDR2 SYGVQD (reference sequence). With 1 base removed from V and 7 bases from J, the gap between germline ends came to 4 bases. This CDR3 region has 12 residues. The CDR3 loop is CASSEYGGELFF. The CDR3 region has the DNA TGCGCCAGCAGTGAGTACGGCGGGGAGCTGTTTTTT.

Note on this clone: Other DNA sequences of this sample code for an identical CDR3. This chain's CDR3 is CASSSKTGGEDEKLFF. The CDR3 DNA reads TGTGCCAGCAGCTCTAAGACAGGGGGCGAGGATGAAAAACTGTTTTTT. The chain employs TRBV5-4 and TRBJ1-4; TRBD1 matches at 10 bases. V trimming: 3 bases; J trimming: 6 bases; junction bases outside the gene matches: 8. CDR1 is SGHNT, CDR2 YYREEE, per germline (reference sequence). The CDR3 contains 16 residues.

V usage is TRBV30 and J usage is TRBJ1-1, with a tentative D call TRBD1 (6 bases). CDR1 GTSNPN and CDR2 SVGIG come from the germline V gene (reference sequence). This CDR3 contains 15 residues. V shed 1 base and J shed 1 base, with 13 bases lying between them. In nucleotides, the CDR3 is TGTGCCTGGAGTGCCGCAGGGGCTGGGAACACTGAAGCTTTCTTT. It translates to CAWSAAGAGNTEAFF.

The rearrangement uses TRBV30 and TRBJ2-3, with D maybe TRBD2 (6 bases). CDR1 and CDR2 (germline): GTSNPN, SVGIG (reference sequence). Trimming stripped 2 bases from V and 0 bases from J, with 12 bases between. The CDR3 is 15 amino acids. CDR3 nucleotide sequence: TGTGCCTGGAGTTCCGGGAGCCGTAGCACAGATACGCAGTATTTT. Its protein product is CAWSSGSRSTDTQYF.

The gene calls are TRBV5-1 and TRBJ2-1, with a weak D call TRBD1 (6 bases). CDR1 is SGHRS, CDR2 YFSETQ, per germline. This CDR3 is 20 amino acids long. Trimming removed 4 bases at V and 0 bases at J, with 26 bases between. The CDR3: CASSPNRDGESSSSYNEQFF. The CDR3, as DNA: TGCGCCAGCAGCCCAAACAGGGATGGAGAATCTTCTAGCTCCTACAATGAGCAGTTCTTC. Full variable domain (rest looked up from reference TRBV5-1 and TRBJ2-1): KAGVTQTPRYLIKTRGQQVTLSCSPISGHRSVSWYQQTPGQGLQFLFEYFSETQRNKGNFPGRFSGRQFSNSRSEMNVSTLELGDSALYLCASSPNRDGESSSSYNEQFFGPGTRLTVL.

The V and J genes are TRBV18 and TRBJ1-5; D gene uncertain. The V end was cut by 2 bases, the J end by 4 bases, with 12 bases between. The CDR3 is 15 amino acids. Germline V gene data show CDR1 as KGHSH and CDR2 as LQKENI. CDR3 DNA sequence: TGTGCCAGCTCACCATATGGCGGTCCGAATCAGCCCCAGCATTTT. Its translation is CASSPYGGPNQPQHF.